This T cell receptor beta chain was captured in a study of T cell changes during pregnancy in multiple sclerosis. Per the germline V gene, CDR1 is MNHEY and CDR2 is SMNVEV (reference sequence). The CDR3 is 15 residues long. V was trimmed by 5 bases and J by 6 bases, leaving 17 bases between them. Libraries were prepared by immunoSEQ multiplex PCR; TCRdb keeps only in-frame clonotypes and omits some of them. The repertoire has about 73,000 clones, over 80% of them found once; the top ten carry approximately 2.8%. This clone is a singleton in its sample. This specimen was peripheral blood, taken in the third trimester of pregnancy. The receptor comes from a female donor in good health, enrolled as a control in a pregnancy study. J is TRBJ2-1 and V is TRBV27; D may be TRBD1 (6 bases). This CDR3 is CASSTHRAVLNEQFF. CDR3 coding DNA: TGTGCCAGCAGTACCCACAGGGCAGTGCTCAATGAGCAGTTCTTC.